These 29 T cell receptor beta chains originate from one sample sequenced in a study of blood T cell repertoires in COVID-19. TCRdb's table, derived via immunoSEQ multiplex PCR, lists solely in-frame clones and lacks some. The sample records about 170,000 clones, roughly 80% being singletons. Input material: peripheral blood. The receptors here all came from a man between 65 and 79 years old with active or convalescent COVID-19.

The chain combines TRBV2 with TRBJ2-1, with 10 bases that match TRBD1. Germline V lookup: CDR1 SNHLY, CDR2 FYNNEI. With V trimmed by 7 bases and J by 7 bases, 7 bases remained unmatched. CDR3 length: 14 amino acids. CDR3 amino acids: CASIPGTGENEQFF. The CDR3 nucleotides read TGTGCCAGCATTCCCGGGACAGGGGAAAATGAGCAGTTCTTC.

In DNA, the CDR3 is TGTGCCAGCACATGGGCAGCTGGAAACACCATATATTTT. It is translated as CASTWAAGNTIYF. V and J are TRBV12-3 or TRBV12-4 and TRBJ1-3; no reliable D call. V lost 7 bases to trimming and J lost 2 bases, with 9 bases between them. The CDR3 loop spans 13 amino acids.

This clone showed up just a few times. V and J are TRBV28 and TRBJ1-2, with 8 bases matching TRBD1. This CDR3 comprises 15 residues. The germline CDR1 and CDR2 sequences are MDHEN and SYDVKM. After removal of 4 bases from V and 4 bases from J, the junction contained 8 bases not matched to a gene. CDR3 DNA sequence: TGTGCCAGCAGTTCCCGGACAGGGCCTCTCTATGGCTACACCTTC. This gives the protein CASSSRTGPLYGYTF.

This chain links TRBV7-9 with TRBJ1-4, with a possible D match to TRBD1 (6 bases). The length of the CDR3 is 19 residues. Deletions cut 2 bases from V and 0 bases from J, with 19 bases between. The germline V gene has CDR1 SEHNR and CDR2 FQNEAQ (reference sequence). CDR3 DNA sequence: TGTGCCAGCAGCTTAAGGGCTGGCGGGGGCGCGACAACTAATGAAAAACTGTTTTTT. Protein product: CASSLRAGGGATTNEKLFF.

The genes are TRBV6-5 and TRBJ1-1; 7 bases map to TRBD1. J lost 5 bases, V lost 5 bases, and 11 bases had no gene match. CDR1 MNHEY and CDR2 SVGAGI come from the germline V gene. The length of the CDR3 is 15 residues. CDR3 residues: CASSLRTGERTEAFF. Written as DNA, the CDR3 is TGTGCCAGCAGTCTTCGGACAGGCGAAAGGACTGAAGCTTTCTTT.

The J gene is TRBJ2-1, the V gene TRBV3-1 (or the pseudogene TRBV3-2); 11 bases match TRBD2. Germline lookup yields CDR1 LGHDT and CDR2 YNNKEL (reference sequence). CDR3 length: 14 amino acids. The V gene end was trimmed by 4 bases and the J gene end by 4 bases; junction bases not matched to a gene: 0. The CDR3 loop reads CASSRLAGYNEQFF. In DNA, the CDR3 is TGTGCCAGCAGCCGACTAGCGGGATACAATGAGCAGTTCTTC.

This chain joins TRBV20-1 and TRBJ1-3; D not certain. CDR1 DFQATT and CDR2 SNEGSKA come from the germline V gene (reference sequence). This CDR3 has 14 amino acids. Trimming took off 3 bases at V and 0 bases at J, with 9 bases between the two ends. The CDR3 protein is CSASSGNSGNTIYF. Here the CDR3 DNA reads TGCAGTGCTAGTTCCGGGAACTCTGGAAACACCATATATTTT.

The CDR3 spells CASSSIPGAGARNEQFF. DNA for the CDR3: TGTGCCAGCAGCTCCATCCCAGGAGCGGGAGCACGCAATGAGCAGTTCTTC. J is TRBJ2-1 and V is TRBV7-3; 8 bases align to TRBD2. From germline, CDR1 is SGHTA and CDR2 FQGTGA. The CDR3 is 17 residues long. Losses at the gene ends were 4 bases for V and 6 bases for J; bases not matched to a gene: 14.

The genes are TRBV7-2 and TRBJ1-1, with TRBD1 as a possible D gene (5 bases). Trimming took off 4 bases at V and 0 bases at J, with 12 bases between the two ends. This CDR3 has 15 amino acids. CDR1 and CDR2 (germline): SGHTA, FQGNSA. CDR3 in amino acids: CASSSAVGLNTEAFF. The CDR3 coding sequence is TGTGCCAGCAGCTCGGCCGTGGGGCTGAACACTGAAGCTTTCTTT.

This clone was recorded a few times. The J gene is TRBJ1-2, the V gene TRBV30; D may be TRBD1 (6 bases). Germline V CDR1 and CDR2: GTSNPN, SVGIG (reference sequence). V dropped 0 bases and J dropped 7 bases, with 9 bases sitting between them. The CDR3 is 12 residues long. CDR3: CAWSVQQGGYTF. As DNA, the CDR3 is TGTGCCTGGAGTGTACAACAGGGTGGCTACACCTTC.

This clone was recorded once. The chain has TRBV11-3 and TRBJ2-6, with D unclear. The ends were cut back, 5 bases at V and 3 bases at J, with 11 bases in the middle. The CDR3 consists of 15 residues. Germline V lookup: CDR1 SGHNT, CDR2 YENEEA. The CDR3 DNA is TGTGCCAGCAGCGTCTCGGGTGGTGGGGCCAACGTCCTGACTTTC. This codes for CASSVSGGGANVLTF.

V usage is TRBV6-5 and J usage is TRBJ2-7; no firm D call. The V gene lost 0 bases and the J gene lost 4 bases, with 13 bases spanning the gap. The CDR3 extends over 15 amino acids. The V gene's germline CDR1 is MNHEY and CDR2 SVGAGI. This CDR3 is CASSYSISYLYEQYF. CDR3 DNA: TGTGCCAGCAGTTACTCAATTTCGTATTTATACGAGCAGTACTTC.

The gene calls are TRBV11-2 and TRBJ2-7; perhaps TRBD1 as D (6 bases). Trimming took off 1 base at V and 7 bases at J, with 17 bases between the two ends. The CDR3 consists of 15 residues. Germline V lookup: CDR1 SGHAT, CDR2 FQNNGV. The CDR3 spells CASSLGQGFLGEQYF. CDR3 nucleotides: TGTGCCAGCAGCTTAGGTCAGGGGTTCCTGGGGGAGCAGTACTTC. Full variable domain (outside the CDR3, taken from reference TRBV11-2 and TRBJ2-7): EAGVAQSPRYKIIEKRQSVAFWCNPISGHATLYWYQQILGQGPKLLIQFQNNGVVDDSQLPKDRFSAERLKGVDSTLKIQPAKLEDSAVYLCASSLGQGFLGEQYFGPGTRLTVT.

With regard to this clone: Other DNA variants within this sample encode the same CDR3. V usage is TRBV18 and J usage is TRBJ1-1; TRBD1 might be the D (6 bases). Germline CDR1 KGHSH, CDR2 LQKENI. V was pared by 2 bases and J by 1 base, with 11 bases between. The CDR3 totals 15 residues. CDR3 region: CASSPAGQSNTEAFF. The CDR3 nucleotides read TGTGCCAGCTCACCAGCAGGACAGTCGAACACTGAAGCTTTCTTT.

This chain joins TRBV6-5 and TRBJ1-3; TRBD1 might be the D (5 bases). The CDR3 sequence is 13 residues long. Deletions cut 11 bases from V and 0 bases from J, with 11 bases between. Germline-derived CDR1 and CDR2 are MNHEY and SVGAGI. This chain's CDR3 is CAAGTRSGNTIYF. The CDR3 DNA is TGTGCCGCGGGGACCCGCTCTGGAAACACCATATATTTT.

CDR3 region: CASRQGGSTDTEAFF. The CDR3 nucleotides read TGTGCCAGCCGCCAAGGGGGCTCGACGGACACTGAAGCTTTCTTT. The chain combines TRBV11-3 with TRBJ1-1, with 7 positions matching TRBD1. V dropped 8 bases and J dropped 3; count of bases not matched to a gene: 12. Germline CDR1 is SGHNT and CDR2 is YENEEA. The CDR3 totals 15 residues. Filled out from reference TRBV11-3 and TRBJ1-1, the complete variable domain reads EAGVVQSPRYKIIEKKQPVAFWCNPISGHNTLYWYLQNLGQGPELLIRYENEEAVDDSQLPKDRFSAERLKGVDSTLKIQPAELGDSAVYLCASRQGGSTDTEAFFGQGTRLTVV.

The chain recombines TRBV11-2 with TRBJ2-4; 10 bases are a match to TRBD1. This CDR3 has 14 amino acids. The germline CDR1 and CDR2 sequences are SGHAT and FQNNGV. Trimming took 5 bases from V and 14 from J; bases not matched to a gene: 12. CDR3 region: CASSVTPGQGFKYF. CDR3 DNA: TGTGCCAGCAGCGTCACTCCGGGACAGGGGTTTAAGTACTTC.

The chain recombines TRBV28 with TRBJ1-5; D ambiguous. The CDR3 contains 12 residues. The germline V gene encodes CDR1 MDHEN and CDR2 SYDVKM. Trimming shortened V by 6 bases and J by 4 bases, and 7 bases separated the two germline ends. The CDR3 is CASRSTNQPQHF. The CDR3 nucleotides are TGTGCCAGCAGGTCGACAAATCAGCCCCAGCATTTT.

The CDR3 region has the DNA TGTGCCAGCAGCCAACCCGCCGGGACTAGCGGGAGAACAGATACGCAGTATTTT. Translated, it gives CASSQPAGTSGRTDTQYF. The chain has TRBV4-2 and TRBJ2-3; 14 bases are a match to TRBD2. Germline V gene lookup returns CDR1 LGHNA and CDR2 YNFKEQ. The CDR3 is 18 residues long. Losses at the gene ends were 2 bases for V and 3 bases for J; bases not matched to a gene: 7.

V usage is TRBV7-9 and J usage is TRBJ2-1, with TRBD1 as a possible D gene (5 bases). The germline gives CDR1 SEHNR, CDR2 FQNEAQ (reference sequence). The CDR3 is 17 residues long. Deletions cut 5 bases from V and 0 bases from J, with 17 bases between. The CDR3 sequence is CASSPITGASSYNEQFF. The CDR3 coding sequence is TGTGCCAGCAGCCCAATAACAGGAGCGAGCTCCTACAATGAGCAGTTCTTC. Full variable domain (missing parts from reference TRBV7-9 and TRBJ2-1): DTGVSQNPRHKITKRGQNVTFRCDPISEHNRLYWYRQTLGQGPEFLTYFQNEAQLEKSRLLSDRFSAERPKGSFSTLEIQRTEQGDSAMYLCASSPITGASSYNEQFFGPGTRLTVL.

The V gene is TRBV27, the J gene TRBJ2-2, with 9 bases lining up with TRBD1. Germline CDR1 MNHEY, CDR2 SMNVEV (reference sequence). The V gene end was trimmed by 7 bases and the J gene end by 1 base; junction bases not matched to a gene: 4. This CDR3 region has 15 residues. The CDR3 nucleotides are TGTGCCAGCATTCCGGGACAGGGGAACACCGGGGAGCTGTTTTTT. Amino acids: CASIPGQGNTGELFF.

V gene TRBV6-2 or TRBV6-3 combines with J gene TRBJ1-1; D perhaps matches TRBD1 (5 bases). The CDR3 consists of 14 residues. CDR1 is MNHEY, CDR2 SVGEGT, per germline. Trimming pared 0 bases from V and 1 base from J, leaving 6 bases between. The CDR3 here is CASSYSQGNTEAFF. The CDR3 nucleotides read TGTGCCAGCAGTTACTCGCAGGGGAACACTGAAGCTTTCTTT.

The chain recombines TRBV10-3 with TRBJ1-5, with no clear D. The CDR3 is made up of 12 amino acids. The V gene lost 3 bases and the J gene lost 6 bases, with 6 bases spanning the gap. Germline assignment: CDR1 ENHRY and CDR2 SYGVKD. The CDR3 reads CAISDRSQPQHF. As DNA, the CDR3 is TGTGCCATCAGTGATAGAAGTCAGCCCCAGCATTTT.

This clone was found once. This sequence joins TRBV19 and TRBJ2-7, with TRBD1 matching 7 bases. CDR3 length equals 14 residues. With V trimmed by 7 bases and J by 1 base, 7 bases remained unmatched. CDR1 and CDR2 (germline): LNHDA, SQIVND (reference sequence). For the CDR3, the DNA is TGTGCCAGTAAGAGGACAGGAACGTCCTACGAGCAGTACTTC. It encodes CASKRTGTSYEQYF. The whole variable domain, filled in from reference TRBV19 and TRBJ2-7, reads DGGITQSPKYLFRKEGQNVTLSCEQNLNHDAMYWYRQDPGQGLRLIYYSQIVNDFQKGDIAEGYSVSREKKESFPLTVTSAQKNPTAFYLCASKRTGTSYEQYFGPGTRLTVT.

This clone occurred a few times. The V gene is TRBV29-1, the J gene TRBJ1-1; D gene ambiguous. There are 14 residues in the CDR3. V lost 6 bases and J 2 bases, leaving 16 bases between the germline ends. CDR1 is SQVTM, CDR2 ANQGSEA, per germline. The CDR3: CSVGKYSGNTEAFF. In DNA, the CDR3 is TGCAGCGTGGGTAAGTACAGCGGAAACACTGAAGCTTTCTTT. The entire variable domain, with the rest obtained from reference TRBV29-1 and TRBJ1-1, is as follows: SAVISQKPSRDICQRGTSLTIQCQVDSQVTMMFWYRQQPGQSLTLIATANQGSEATYESGFVIDKFPISRPNLTFSTLTVSNMSPEDSSIYLCSVGKYSGNTEAFFGQGTRLTVV.

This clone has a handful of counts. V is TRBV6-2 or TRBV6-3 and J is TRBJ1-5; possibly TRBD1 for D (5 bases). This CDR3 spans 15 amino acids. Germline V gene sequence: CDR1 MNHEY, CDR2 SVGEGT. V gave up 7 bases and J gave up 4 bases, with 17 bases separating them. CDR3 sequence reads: CASTPTGTWNQPQHF. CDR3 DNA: TGTGCCAGCACCCCTACAGGAACCTGGAATCAGCCCCAGCATTTT.

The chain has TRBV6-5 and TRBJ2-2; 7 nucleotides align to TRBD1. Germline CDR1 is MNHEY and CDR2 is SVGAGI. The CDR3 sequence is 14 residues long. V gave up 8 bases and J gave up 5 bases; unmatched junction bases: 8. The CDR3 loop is CASRRTGSTGELFF. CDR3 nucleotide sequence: TGTGCCAGCCGGAGGACAGGTAGTACCGGGGAGCTGTTTTTT.

The CDR3 DNA is TGTGCCAGCAGCTTAAAGGGGGACACTGAAGCTTTCTTT. This sequence encodes CASSLKGDTEAFF. The chain combines TRBV7-9 with TRBJ1-1; weak D call: TRBD1 (6 bases). CDR3 size: 13 residues. Trimming stripped 2 bases from V and 3 bases from J, with 7 bases between. Germline V lookup: CDR1 SEHNR, CDR2 FQNEAQ (reference sequence).

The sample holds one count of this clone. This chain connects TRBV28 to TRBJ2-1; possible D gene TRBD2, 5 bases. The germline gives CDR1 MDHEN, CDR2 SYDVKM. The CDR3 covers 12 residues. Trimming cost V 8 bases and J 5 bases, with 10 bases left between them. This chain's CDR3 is CASGETDNEQFF. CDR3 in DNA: TGTGCCAGCGGGGAGACTGACAATGAGCAGTTCTTC.